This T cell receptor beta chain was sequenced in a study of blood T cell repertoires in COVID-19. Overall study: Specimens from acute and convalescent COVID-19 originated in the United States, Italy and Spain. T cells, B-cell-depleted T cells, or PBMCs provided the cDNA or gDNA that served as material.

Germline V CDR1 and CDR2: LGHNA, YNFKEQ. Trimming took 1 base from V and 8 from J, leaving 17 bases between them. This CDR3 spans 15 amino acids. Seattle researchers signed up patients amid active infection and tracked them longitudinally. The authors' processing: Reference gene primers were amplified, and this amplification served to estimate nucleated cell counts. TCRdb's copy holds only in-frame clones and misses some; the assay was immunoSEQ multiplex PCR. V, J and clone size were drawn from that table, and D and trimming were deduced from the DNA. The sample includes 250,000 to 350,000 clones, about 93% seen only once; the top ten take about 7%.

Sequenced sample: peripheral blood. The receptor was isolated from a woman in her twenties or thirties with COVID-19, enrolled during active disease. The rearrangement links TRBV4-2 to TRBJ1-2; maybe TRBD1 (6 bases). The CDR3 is CASSQAQGPRMGYTF. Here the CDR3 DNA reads TGTGCCAGCAGCCAAGCGCAGGGGCCCCGGATGGGCTACACCTTC.